This T cell receptor beta chain was profiled in a study of control samples from healthy donors and cancer patients. V dropped 2 bases and J dropped 4 bases, with 14 bases sitting between them. The germline V gene encodes CDR1 SEHNR and CDR2 FQNEAQ (reference sequence). This CDR3 comprises 15 residues. TCRdb's table, derived via immunoSEQ multiplex PCR, lists solely in-frame clones and lacks some. The sample carries about 120,000 clones, approximately 88% recorded once. The J gene is TRBJ1-1, the V gene TRBV7-9; D is possibly TRBD1 (6 bases). The sequence was obtained from a man aged 40-49 years in good health. Sample: blood. For the CDR3, the DNA is TGTGCCAGCAGCTTACGAGGGGGTCCTATCACTGAAGCTTTCTTT. It codes for CASSLRGGPITEAFF.